The 23 T cell receptor beta chains below come from one sample, sequenced in a study of blood T cell repertoires in COVID-19. Sequencing used immunoSEQ multiplex PCR; TCRdb keeps in-frame clones, though not all of them. The sample contains approximately 210,000 clones, around four fifths of which appear only once. The sequenced sample was peripheral blood. The source is a man aged 55 to 70 with COVID-19, enrolled during active disease.

The J gene is TRBJ1-4, the V gene TRBV30; D not resolved. Trimming removed 1 base from V and 12 bases from J, with 9 bases in between. There are 11 residues in the CDR3. Germline CDR1 is GTSNPN and CDR2 is SVGIG (reference sequence). The CDR3 sequence: CAWSGEGELFF. The CDR3, as DNA: TGTGCCTGGAGTGGGGAGGGAGAACTGTTTTTT.

The J gene is TRBJ2-6, the V gene TRBV28; TRBD2 might be the D (5 bases). The CDR3 has 18 amino acids. The ends were cut back, 3 bases at V and 0 bases at J, with 15 bases in the middle. The V gene's germline CDR1 is MDHEN and CDR2 SYDVKM. This CDR3 is CASSFLTGTVSGANVLTF. CDR3 coding DNA: TGTGCCAGCAGTTTTTTGACGGGAACGGTCTCTGGGGCCAACGTCCTGACTTTC.

The chain employs TRBV7-2 and TRBJ1-4; possibly TRBD1 for D (6 bases). Trimming removed 2 bases at V and 7 bases at J, with 8 bases between. CDR3 size: 13 residues. The V gene's germline CDR1 is SGHTA and CDR2 FQGNSA. In nucleotides, the CDR3 is TGTGCCAGCAGCTTAAGGACAGTTGAAAAACTGTTTTTT. Its protein is CASSLRTVEKLFF.

The CDR3 region has the DNA TGTGCCAGCAGTCGAGGGGGGGGGTCCGATGAGCAGTTCTTC. Its protein product is CASSRGGGSDEQFF. The chain employs TRBV6-2 or TRBV6-3 and TRBJ2-1; maybe TRBD2 (7 bases). Trimming took off 5 bases at V and 8 bases at J, with 16 bases between the two ends. CDR1 and CDR2 from the germline V gene are MNHEY and SVGEGT. The CDR3 totals 14 residues.

As regards this clone: One end of the junction varies from germline; a read error may be responsible. The J gene is TRBJ1-1, the V gene TRBV20-1; 8 bases agree with TRBD1. Germline assignment: CDR1 DFQATT and CDR2 SNEGSKA (reference sequence). The CDR3 has 8 residues. The CDR3 is CSAPRQGF. Here the CDR3 DNA reads TGCAGTGCCCCCCGACAGGGGTTT.

The CDR3 DNA is TGTGCCAGCAGTCGAGGGGGGACAGGATTCTACGAGCAGTACTTC. Amino acids: CASSRGGTGFYEQYF. The rearrangement joins TRBV2 to TRBJ2-7; TRBD1 agrees at 8 bases. This CDR3 contains 15 residues. Trimming cost V 5 bases and J 3 bases; bases outside gene matches: 9. Germline V CDR1 and CDR2: SNHLY, FYNNEI.

The chain links TRBV7-8 to TRBJ2-1, with 9 bases lining up with TRBD2. CDR1 is SGHVS and CDR2 is FQNEAQ in the germline V gene. V trimming: 5 bases; J trimming: 6 bases; junction bases outside the gene matches: 8. The CDR3 length is 15 residues. CDR3 region: CASSVRLAASNEQFF. The CDR3, as DNA: TGTGCCAGCAGCGTACGACTAGCGGCCAGCAATGAGCAGTTCTTC.

J is TRBJ1-4 and V is TRBV12-5; D is perhaps TRBD1 (6 bases). The germline gives CDR1 LGHNT, CDR2 FRNRAP. The V end was cut by 0 bases, the J end by 2 bases, with 13 bases between. There are 17 residues in the CDR3. The CDR3 reads CASGLVEGDLTNEKLFF. The CDR3 DNA reads as TGTGCTAGTGGTTTGGTAGAGGGGGATCTTACTAATGAAAAACTGTTTTTT. Supplemented by reference TRBV12-5 and TRBJ1-4, the full variable domain reads DARVTQTPRHKVTEMGQEVTMRCQPILGHNTVFWYRQTMMQGLELLAYFRNRAPLDDSGMPKDRFSAEMPDATLATLKIQPSEPRDSAVYFCASGLVEGDLTNEKLFFGSGTQLSVL.

V is TRBV30 and J is TRBJ1-5, with TRBD1 identical over 10 bases. J was trimmed by 4 bases and V by 2 bases; bases with no gene match: 8. There are 16 residues in the CDR3. The germline V gene encodes CDR1 GTSNPN and CDR2 SVGIG (reference sequence). CDR3 protein: CAWSMDRGRGNQPQHF. The CDR3 DNA follows: TGTGCCTGGAGTATGGACAGGGGGAGAGGAAATCAGCCCCAGCATTTT. Variable domain in full (rest from reference TRBV30 and TRBJ1-5): SQTIHQWPATLVQPVGSPLSLECTVEGTSNPNLYWYRQAAGRGLQLLFYSVGIGQISSEVPQNLSASRPQDRQFILSSKKLLLSDSGFYLCAWSMDRGRGNQPQHFGDGTRLSIL.

The chain carries TRBV2 and TRBJ1-6; D is uncertain. V shed 4 bases and J shed 14 bases, with 12 bases lying between them. Germline CDR1 SNHLY, CDR2 FYNNEI. CDR3 size: 12 residues. This chain's CDR3 is CASSVAGLALHF. The CDR3 coding sequence is TGTGCCAGCAGTGTTGCGGGCCTGGCCCTCCACTTT.

This clone came up a few times. Other DNA variants within this sample encode the same CDR3. The genes are TRBV6-5 and TRBJ1-2; a possible D gene is TRBD1 (6 bases). Germline-derived CDR1 and CDR2 are MNHEY and SVGAGI. This CDR3 is built from 13 residues. V lost 2 bases, J lost 2 bases, and 6 bases lay in between. The CDR3 bases are TGTGCCAGCAGTTACGACAGGAACTATGGCTACACCTTC. This encodes CASSYDRNYGYTF.

This rearrangement joins TRBV3-1 (or the pseudogene TRBV3-2) to TRBJ1-1; the D gene is possibly TRBD1 (5 bases). The germline V and J ends were trimmed by 0 bases and 5 bases, with 10 bases remaining between them. The CDR3 spans 14 residues. From germline, CDR1 is LGHDT and CDR2 YNNKEL (reference sequence). The CDR3: CASSQDGGRTEAFF. The CDR3 nucleotides are TGTGCCAGCAGCCAAGATGGGGGGAGAACTGAAGCTTTCTTT.

Only a few counts were recorded for this clone. The chain joins TRBV7-9 to TRBJ1-3; D not certain. V lost 10 bases, J lost 0 bases, and 10 bases lay in between. The CDR3 runs to 13 residues. Looked up from germline, CDR1 is SEHNR and CDR2 is FQNEAQ (reference sequence). The CDR3 DNA reads TGTGCCACCCTGGGCAGCTCTGGAAACACCATATATTTT. This codes for CATLGSSGNTIYF. The full variable domain, in which reference TRBV7-9 and TRBJ1-3 provide the parts outside the CDR3, is DTGVSQNPRHKITKRGQNVTFRCDPISEHNRLYWYRQTLGQGPEFLTYFQNEAQLEKSRLLSDRFSAERPKGSFSTLEIQRTEQGDSAMYLCATLGSSGNTIYFGEGSWLTVV.

V gene TRBV4-3 combines with J gene TRBJ1-2, with D possibly matching TRBD1 (5 bases). V lost 0 bases and J lost 3, with 11 bases in between. The CDR3 is made up of 15 amino acids. Germline values: CDR1 LGHNA, CDR2 YSLEER. CDR3 nucleotides: TGCGCCAGCAGCCAAGATCTTGGAGGGGACTATGGCTACACCTTC. Protein sequence: CASSQDLGGDYGYTF.

Comment on this clone: One junction end does not reproduce the germline sequence, and a read error may be involved. The rearrangement links TRBV6-5 to TRBJ1-1; 7 nucleotides align to TRBD1. Germline-derived CDR1 and CDR2 are MNHEY and SVGAGI. There are 13 residues in the CDR3. CDR3 DNA: TGTGCGAGCACAGGGGAAATGAACACTGAAGCTTTCTTT. Protein: CASTGEMNTEAFF.

The chain combines TRBV12-5 with TRBJ1-5; tentative D call: TRBD1 (5 bases). Germline CDR1 reads LGHNT; CDR2 reads FRNRAP. V was clipped by 8 bases and J by 6 bases, with 26 bases between them. This CDR3 contains 17 residues. The CDR3 nucleotides are TGTGCTAGTCCGGCCCTTGGGGCCGCGCGGGGCCTTCAGCCCCAGCATTTT. It encodes CASPALGAARGLQPQHF.

The rearrangement links TRBV5-1 to TRBJ1-4, with a weak D call TRBD1 (6 bases). V lost 1 base and J lost 3, with 13 bases in between. Germline CDR1 SGHRS, CDR2 YFSETQ. This CDR3 contains 16 residues. The CDR3 region has the DNA TGCGCCAGCAGCTTGCAGGGGCAGGGCCCTAATGAAAAACTGTTTTTT. Protein: CASSLQGQGPNEKLFF.

The rearrangement uses TRBV28 and TRBJ2-1; possibly TRBD1 for D (5 bases). This CDR3 contains 15 residues. CDR1 MDHEN and CDR2 SYDVKM come from the germline V gene. V dropped 7 bases and J dropped 4 bases, with 17 bases sitting between them. CDR3: CASTQGAGTYNEQFF. The CDR3 coding sequence is TGTGCCAGCACCCAAGGGGCAGGAACTTACAATGAGCAGTTCTTC.

The rearrangement joins TRBV7-9 to TRBJ2-2; possibly TRBD1 for D (6 bases). This CDR3 spans 15 amino acids. Germline CDR1 reads SEHNR; CDR2 reads FQNEAQ (reference sequence). With 1 base removed from V and 4 bases from J, the gap between germline ends came to 10 bases. The CDR3 DNA sequence: TGTGCCAGCAGCTTAGAGGGCAGGGGCACCGGGGAGCTGTTTTTT. It translates to CASSLEGRGTGELFF.

The chain combines TRBV6-5 with TRBJ1-1; 8 bases map to TRBD1. This CDR3 has 16 amino acids. The germline CDR1 and CDR2 sequences are MNHEY and SVGAGI. The J segment lost 4 bases and the V segment lost 4 bases, leaving 11 bases of the junction unmatched. CDR3 region: CASSSLGQGGGTEAFF. The CDR3 bases are TGTGCCAGCAGTTCCCTCGGACAGGGAGGGGGCACTGAAGCTTTCTTT.

The rearrangement uses TRBV5-8 and TRBJ1-1; a weak D match, TRBD1 (6 bases). This CDR3 has 13 amino acids. Trimming stripped 10 bases from V and 0 bases from J, with 13 bases between. CDR1 is SGHTS and CDR2 is YDEGEE in the germline V gene. The CDR3 spells CAGGAGLNTEAFF. For the CDR3, the DNA is TGTGCCGGGGGGGCCGGATTGAACACTGAAGCTTTCTTT. The whole variable domain, remainder taken from reference TRBV5-8 and TRBJ1-1, is EAGVTQSPTHLIKTRGQQATLRCSPISGHTSVYWYQQALGLGLQFLLWYDEGEERNRGNFPPRFSGRQFPNYSSELNVNALELEDSALYLCAGGAGLNTEAFFGQGTRLTVV.

This clone was counted a single time. The chain recombines TRBV11-2 with TRBJ2-7, with D tentatively TRBD2 (6 bases). V shed 8 bases and J shed 2 bases, with 13 bases lying between them. Germline V CDR1 and CDR2: SGHAT, FQNNGV. The CDR3 totals 13 residues. The CDR3 region has the DNA TGTGCCAGCCGCCTGGGGGGAACCTACGAGCAGTACTTC. It yields the protein CASRLGGTYEQYF. The variable domain in full, completed from reference TRBV11-2 and TRBJ2-7, reads EAGVAQSPRYKIIEKRQSVAFWCNPISGHATLYWYQQILGQGPKLLIQFQNNGVVDDSQLPKDRFSAERLKGVDSTLKIQPAKLEDSAVYLCASRLGGTYEQYFGPGTRLTVT.

V and J are TRBV12-3 or TRBV12-4 and TRBJ1-1; D is ambiguous. V lost 3 bases and J 1 base, leaving 6 bases between the germline ends. This CDR3 has 13 residues. The CDR3: CASSFNTNTEAFF. CDR3 DNA sequence: TGTGCCAGCAGTTTTAACACGAACACTGAAGCTTTCTTT.